A selection of T cell receptor beta chains follows, all from one sample in a study of blood T cells in healthy people across ages. Each CDR3 protein gets one entry after TCRdb re-called the 5' RACE reads with MiXCR. Seen here are approximately 810,000 distinct CDR3 sequences, about 30% observed once, and the top ten hold around 16%. The sequenced sample was blood. These receptors all stem from a woman aged 80 or over in good health. Each CDR3 is given with its conserved first and last residue. The order of the fields is clone size, D gene, V gene, J gene, CDR3 DNA, CDR3 protein. A D gene is named only where the DNA matches it firmly. For some rows the clone size is stated as once, few or many, or as a class when expanded; others skip it.

>many|TRBD1|TRBV6-5|TRBJ2-7
TGTGCCAGCAGGCGGGACAGGTGGAACGAGCAGTACTTC
CASRRDRWNEQYF
>many|.|TRBV5-1|TRBJ2-3
TGCGCCAGCAGCCCCAGTGGTCTCGGGGGCACAGATACGCAGTATTTT
CASSPSGLGGTDTQYF
>.|.|TRBV6-1|TRBJ2-2
TGTGCCAGCACCGGAACCTGGACAGCCTCCACCGGGGAGCTGTTTTTT
CASTGTWTASTGELFF
>.|.|TRBV7-9|TRBJ2-1
TGTGCCAGCAGCTCCCACGCGGCTGGCTGGGGGAAGGATGAGCAGTTCTTC
CASSSHAAGWGKDEQFF
>many|.|TRBV6-6|TRBJ1-2
TGTGCCAGCAGTTACGGGGAAGTCTATGGCTACACCTTC
CASSYGEVYGYTF
>.|.|TRBV20-1|TRBJ1-4
TGCAGTGCTAGAGGCCGGCAGGGAGGGGAAAAACGGTTTTTT
CSARGRQGGEKRFF
>.|TRBD1|TRBV2|TRBJ1-2
TGTGCCAGCAGGGGGACAGGGGGGAACTATGGCTACACCTTC
CASRGTGGNYGYTF
>.|.|TRBV6-6|TRBJ1-5
TGTGCCAGCAGTTACTCAGGCGATAGGCAGCCCCAGCATTTT
CASSYSGDRQPQHF
>.|.|TRBV30|TRBJ1-2
TGTGCCTGGAGTGTAATGCTCAACTATGGCTACACCTTC
CAWSVMLNYGYTF
>.|.|TRBV7-9|TRBJ1-6
TGTGCCAGCAGCCCCGGGCCTTCCGGTACCCTCTACTTT
CASSPGPSGTLYF
>.|TRBD1|TRBV20-1|TRBJ1-5
TGCAGTGCAACCCCTAGGGGGCTCTCAATAAATCAGCCCCAGCATTTT
CSATPRGLSINQPQHF
>once|TRBD2|TRBV19|TRBJ2-5
TGTGCCAGTACCAAAGCGGGGGCCGCCTACAATGAGCAGTACTTC
CASTKAGAAYNEQYF
>.|.|TRBV18|TRBJ2-3
TGTGCCAGCTCACCACCGGCAGGGAGGGATACGCAGTATTTT
CASSPPAGRDTQYF
>many|.|TRBV18|TRBJ2-1
TGTGCCAGCTCACCACCTTCAGGGCCCTACAATGAGCAGTTCTTC
CASSPPSGPYNEQFF
>.|.|TRBV7-2|TRBJ2-2
TGTGCCAGCAGCCTCGGACATCGGCTCAACACCGGGGAGCTGTTTTTT
CASSLGHRLNTGELFF
>.|TRBD2|TRBV3-1|TRBJ2-2
TGTGCCAGCAGCCGCCCTCTGGGGGGGGCGAACACCGGGGAGCTGTTTTTT
CASSRPLGGANTGELFF
>many|.|TRBV7-2|TRBJ1-2
TGTGCCAGCAGCTCCCGTATTGACAGCTATGGCTACACCTTC
CASSSRIDSYGYTF
>.|.|TRBV7-2|TRBJ1-1
TGTGCCAGCAGCTTAGCGGGGGGTGCAGGGAACACTGAAGCTTTCTTT
CASSLAGGAGNTEAFF
>.|.|TRBV7-2|TRBJ2-5
TGTGCCAGCAGCTTAGCGGGGGAGATGGTCGAGACCCAGTACTTC
CASSLAGEMVETQYF
>many|.|TRBV29-1|TRBJ1-2
TGCAGCGTTGCGGCCGGTCGGGATGGCTACACCTTC
CSVAAGRDGYTF
>.|TRBD2|TRBV30|TRBJ2-3
TGTGCCTGGAGTGGGGGTAGCGGGGGGCAGGATACGCAGTATTTT
CAWSGGSGGQDTQYF
>.|TRBD2|TRBV12-5|TRBJ2-5
TGTGCTAGTGGTTTGGGGAGACTAGCGGGGGACCGCTACAATGAGCAGTACTTC
CASGLGRLAGDRYNEQYF
>many|.|TRBV6-2/TRBV6-3|TRBJ1-2
TGTGCCACCACGGAAACAGGGCAGCCGGGAAACTATGGCTACACCTTC
CATTETGQPGNYGYTF
>many|.|TRBV10-3|TRBJ1-5
TGTGCCATCAGCCGGGAACAGGACTCCAATCAGCCCCAGCATTTT
CAISREQDSNQPQHF
>.|.|TRBV28|TRBJ1-5
TGTGCCAGCAGTTCCATATCCCCGGGGCCCAATCAGCCCCAGCATTTT
CASSSISPGPNQPQHF
>.|TRBD2|TRBV9|TRBJ2-3
TGTGCCAGCAGCGTGGGACTAGCTTACCGCACAGATACGCAGTATTTT
CASSVGLAYRTDTQYF
>many|.|TRBV9|TRBJ2-1
TGTGCCAGCAGCGTAGCCCCAGCCAGGAAGAATGAGCAGTTCTTC
CASSVAPARKNEQFF
>many|TRBD1|TRBV5-5|TRBJ2-7
TGTGCCAGCACCAATTTTGGGACAGGGGGTTCCTACGAGCAGTACTTC
CASTNFGTGGSYEQYF
>many|TRBD1|TRBV6-5|TRBJ1-2
TGTGCCAGCAGAAGGGACAGGGCACGGGGCTACACCTTC
CASRRDRARGYTF
>.|TRBD1|TRBV2|TRBJ1-1
TGTGCCAGCAGTGTTGGGGTGGGACAGAAAGCTTTCTTT
CASSVGVGQKAFF
>.|.|TRBV5-1|TRBJ2-1
TGCGCCAGCAGCGCCTCCGGGGGCTACAATGAGCAGTTCTTC
CASSASGGYNEQFF
>.|.|TRBV27|TRBJ2-7
TGTGCCAGCAGTCCGACCGGGGGCCTCTCCTACGAGCAGTACTTC
CASSPTGGLSYEQYF
>many|.|TRBV7-6|TRBJ2-2
TGTGCCAGCAGCCCTGTGGGGGCCGGGGAGCTGTTTTTT
CASSPVGAGELFF
>.|.|TRBV19|TRBJ1-5
TGTGCCAGTGACACGCGGGATAGCAATCAGCCCCAGCATTTT
CASDTRDSNQPQHF
>few|TRBD1|TRBV20-1|TRBJ1-4
TGCAGTGCTAGAGATGGGAGACAGGGGGGACTTAATGAAAAACGGTTTTTT
CSARDGRQGGLNEKRFF
>many|.|TRBV7-6|TRBJ2-5
TGTGCCAGCAGCCCGAGCGGGTACCAAGAGACCCAGTACTTC
CASSPSGYQETQYF
>many|.|TRBV29-1|TRBJ2-6
TGCAGCGTTGGTAGGGGTGGGAGCTCTGGGGCCAACGTCCTGACTTTC
CSVGRGGSSGANVLTF
>many|TRBD1|TRBV7-2|TRBJ1-3
TGTGCCAGCAGCCTCGGACAGGCTCGAAACACCATATATTTT
CASSLGQARNTIYF
>few|TRBD1|TRBV12-3/TRBV12-4|TRBJ1-2
TGTGCCAGCAGTTTTGGGACAGAACTCTATGGCTACACCTTC
CASSFGTELYGYTF
>.|TRBD1|TRBV24-1|TRBJ2-1
TGTGCCACCAGTGACCGAGGACAGGGGCGGATAAATGAGCAGTTCTTC
CATSDRGQGRINEQFF
>many|.|TRBV5-6|TRBJ2-7
TGTGCCAGCAGCTTGGGTCAGTTGCCCTGGGAGCAGTACTTC
CASSLGQLPWEQYF
>many|.|TRBV28|TRBJ2-5
TGTGCCAGCGATAACGATTGGGTCCAAGAGACCCAGTACTTC
CASDNDWVQETQYF